Listed here are 26 T cell receptor beta chains from one sample, sequenced in a study of post-analysis software for immune sequencing data. General study points: In patients, TRBV5-6, TRBV5-1 and TRBV20-1 belonged to five or six TRBV segments found more frequently than in controls.

Researchers reported that TCR beta cDNA libraries carried unique molecular identifiers. TCRdb analysed the PCR reads with MiXCR anew, one entry per CDR3 protein. The table includes fewer than 850,000 distinct CDR3 sequences, 25% to 30% detected once. No antigen has been assigned to these receptors. The specimen was blood. The receptors were gathered from a girl between 10 and 17 years old with multiple sclerosis.

The chain has TRBV7-2 and TRBJ2-5; the D gene is possibly TRBD1 (6 bases). The V and J ends lost 5 bases and 5 bases respectively, with 24 bases between them. The CDR3 is 17 amino acids. Per the germline V gene, CDR1 is SGHTA and CDR2 is FQGNSA. The CDR3 DNA follows: TGTGCCAGCAGCCTCCGACAGGCTGAGTGGAGAGGGGAGACCCAGTACTTC. Residues: CASSLRQAEWRGETQYF.

There are a few counts of this clonotype. The chain employs TRBV9 and TRBJ2-7; D is possibly TRBD1 (5 bases). This CDR3 is 14 amino acids long. Germline V lookup: CDR1 SGDLS, CDR2 YYNGEE. V was shortened by 3 bases and J by 5 bases, with 15 bases between the two germline ends. For the CDR3, the DNA is TGTGCCAGCAGCGGGTTCGACAGACTCGACGAGCAGTACTTC. It yields the protein CASSGFDRLDEQYF. The complete variable domain, with remaining parts taken from reference TRBV9 and TRBJ2-7, reads DSGVTQTPKHLITATGQRVTLRCSPRSGDLSVYWYQQSLDQGLQFLIQYYNGEERAKGNILERFSAQQFPDLHSELNLSSLELGDSALYFCASSGFDRLDEQYFGPGTRLTVT.

This clonotype was observed once. The chain has TRBV7-2 and TRBJ2-5; D tentatively reads TRBD1 or TRBD2 (5 bases each). CDR3 size: 12 residues. The germline V gene encodes CDR1 SGHTA and CDR2 FQGNSA. Trimming took 3 bases from V and 11 from J, leaving 13 bases between them. CDR3 DNA sequence: TGTGCCAGCAGCTTTGTGGGGACGGAGCAGTACTTC. This encodes CASSFVGTEQYF.

The CDR3 coding sequence is TGCAGTGCTAGGGCTCAGGGGGCTGGGGAGCAGTACTTC. Amino acids: CSARAQGAGEQYF. This chain links TRBV20-1 with TRBJ2-7; 8 nucleotides match TRBD1. After removal of 3 bases from V and 7 bases from J, the junction contained 8 bases not matched to a gene. This CDR3 has 13 residues. Germline values: CDR1 DFQATT, CDR2 SNEGSKA (reference sequence).

This clonotype was recorded a few times. The V gene is TRBV12-3 or TRBV12-4, the J gene TRBJ1-1; no firm D call. The germline V and J ends were trimmed by 6 bases and 1 base, with 9 bases remaining between them. The CDR3 has 13 residues. CDR3 nucleotide sequence: TGTGCCAGCAGCCGCGCGGAGAACACTGAAGCTTTCTTT. It is translated as CASSRAENTEAFF.

This clonotype has only a few counts. The chain recombines TRBV10-2 with TRBJ2-1, with D maybe TRBD2 (5 bases). The germline V gene has CDR1 WSHSY and CDR2 SAAADI. V lost 7 bases and J 10 bases, leaving 23 bases between the germline ends. The CDR3 is 15 residues long. The CDR3 region is CASMGIEGPPPEQFF. In DNA, the CDR3 is TGCGCCAGCATGGGAATTGAGGGCCCCCCGCCGGAGCAGTTCTTC.

This clonotype showed up many times. The CDR3 DNA sequence: TGTGCCAGCAGGCAGGGGGTAGCCTACGAGCAGTACTTC. As protein: CASRQGVAYEQYF. The V and J genes are TRBV28 and TRBJ2-7, with 7 bases that match TRBD1. The ends lost 6 bases at V and 2 bases at J; junction bases unmatched: 4. Per germline, CDR1 MDHEN and CDR2 SYDVKM. The CDR3 has 13 residues.

This clonotype has only one observation. The V and J genes are TRBV20-1 and TRBJ2-4; the match to TRBD2 covers 10 bases. This CDR3 comprises 14 residues. Trimming at V came to 3 bases and at J to 13 bases, leaving 12 bases not matched to a gene. Germline CDR1 is DFQATT and CDR2 is SNEGSKA (reference sequence). In DNA, the CDR3 is TGCAGTGCTAGTCCTAGCGGGGGTTACAATGAGCAGTACTTC. Translating gives CSASPSGGYNEQYF.

The table lists this clonotype with a few counts. The chain carries TRBV21-1 and TRBJ2-5; the D call of TRBD1 is as the table states it, not checked on the DNA. TRBV21-1 is annotated as a pseudogene. The CDR3 extends over 13 amino acids. The CDR3, as DNA: TGTGCCAGCAGCACCCCTTTAAAAGAGACCCAGTACTTC. Translation: CASSTPLKETQYF.

The chain uses TRBV7-2 and TRBJ2-3; D perhaps matches TRBD1 (6 bases). The CDR3 is made up of 15 amino acids. Germline values: CDR1 SGHTA, CDR2 FQGNSA. The V gene lost 5 bases and the J gene lost 0 bases, with 12 bases spanning the gap. This CDR3 reads CASSPQGGSTDTQYF. The CDR3 DNA reads TGTGCCAGCAGCCCGCAAGGGGGAAGCACAGATACGCAGTATTTT.

V and J are TRBV4-3 and TRBJ2-1; no clear D. The length of the CDR3 is 17 residues. CDR1 is LGHNA, CDR2 YSLEER, per germline. Between the trimmed V and J ends, which lost 0 bases and 2 bases, there was a span of 14 bases. The chain's CDR3 is CASSQDRGSWAYNEQFF. For the CDR3, the DNA is TGCGCCAGCAGCCAAGATCGCGGTAGTTGGGCCTACAATGAGCAGTTCTTC.

The V gene is TRBV7-2, the J gene TRBJ2-1; D assignment may be TRBD1 or TRBD2 (5 bases each). The CDR3 covers 14 residues. Per the germline V gene, CDR1 is SGHTA and CDR2 is FQGNSA. The V end was cut by 5 bases, the J end by 8 bases, with 16 bases between. CDR3 loop: CASSPRGPADEQFF. The CDR3 DNA reads TGTGCCAGCAGCCCCCGGGGCCCGGCGGATGAGCAGTTCTTC.

This clonotype was observed a few times. The rearrangement uses TRBV28 and TRBJ1-2; 7 bases line up with TRBD1. Per the germline V gene, CDR1 is MDHEN and CDR2 is SYDVKM. Germline trimming cut 1 base from V and 5 bases from J; bases unmatched to any gene: 4. The CDR3 sequence is 14 residues long. CDR3 in DNA: TGTGCCAGCAGTTTATTGGGACAGCCATATGGCTACACCTTC. Protein: CASSLLGQPYGYTF.

This chain joins TRBV16 and TRBJ2-1; 12 bases line up with TRBD2. This CDR3 has 17 amino acids. V was pared by 5 bases and J by 8 bases, with 13 bases of the junction left unmatched. The V gene's germline CDR1 is KGHSY and CDR2 FQNENV. The CDR3 protein is CASSAYPTSGSGDEQFF. Here the CDR3 DNA reads TGTGCCAGCAGCGCGTACCCGACTAGCGGGAGTGGCGATGAGCAGTTCTTC.

The chain recombines TRBV15 with TRBJ1-5; D unresolved. Trimming pared 3 bases from V and 1 base from J, leaving 4 bases between. Germline V gene lookup returns CDR1 LNHNV and CDR2 YYDKDF (reference sequence). The CDR3 runs to 13 residues. Here the CDR3 reads CATSSGSNQPQHF. CDR3 bases: TGTGCCACCAGCAGTGGAAGCAATCAGCCCCAGCATTTT.

This chain connects TRBV28 to TRBJ2-7; TRBD2 agrees at 10 bases. CDR1 and CDR2 (germline): MDHEN, SYDVKM. Germline trimming cut 4 bases from V and 3 bases from J; bases unmatched to any gene: 6. The CDR3 is 15 residues long. The DNA for the CDR3 is TGTGCCAGCAGTTCCAATAGCGGGGGGATCTACGAGCAGTACTTC. As protein: CASSSNSGGIYEQYF.

This clonotype turned up a few times. The chain has TRBV9 and TRBJ2-5, with TRBD2 identical over 9 bases. The V segment lost 3 bases and the J segment 4 bases; nucleotides outside the gene matches: 10. The CDR3 is 16 residues long. Germline values: CDR1 SGDLS, CDR2 YYNGEE. The DNA of the CDR3 is TGTGCCAGCAGCGAGTGGGTAGCGGGAGCTGGAGAGACCCAGTACTTC. It translates to CASSEWVAGAGETQYF.

In its sample, this clonotype was seen a few times. The rearrangement uses TRBV20-1 and TRBJ2-1, with D perhaps matching TRBD2 (6 bases). Germline V gives CDR1 DFQATT, CDR2 SNEGSKA (reference sequence). The V gene lost 0 bases and the J gene lost 0 bases, with 15 bases spanning the gap. The CDR3 has 17 residues. CDR3 bases: TGCAGTGCTAGAGATTCTGTTAGCGGAAGCTCCTACAATGAGCAGTTCTTC. As protein: CSARDSVSGSSYNEQFF.

The gene calls are TRBV7-2 and TRBJ1-6; 10 bases line up with TRBD1. V gave up 3 bases and J gave up 10 bases; unmatched junction bases: 9. Germline values: CDR1 SGHTA, CDR2 FQGNSA. The CDR3 is 16 amino acids. The CDR3 protein is CASSFTGTGVRSPLHF. In DNA form, the CDR3 reads TGTGCCAGCAGCTTTACCGGGACAGGGGTCCGATCACCCCTCCACTTT.

The V call is TRBV7-9, the J call TRBJ2-3; no definite D call. CDR1 is SEHNR and CDR2 is FQNEAQ in the germline V gene (reference sequence). The CDR3 loop spans 13 amino acids. V was shortened by 6 bases and J by 10 bases, with 17 bases between the two germline ends. The CDR3 DNA follows: TGTGCCAGCAGTCGAGACATAGCCGATGCGCAGTATTTT. Its protein product is CASSRDIADAQYF.

V gene TRBV29-1 combines with J gene TRBJ2-7, with D perhaps given as TRBD1 or TRBD2 (5 bases each). Germline V gives CDR1 SQVTM, CDR2 ANQGSEA. V dropped 1 base and J dropped 7 bases, with 23 bases sitting between them. The CDR3 spans 16 residues. CDR3 protein: CSVEGGPGISYNEQYF. Written as DNA, the CDR3 is TGCAGCGTTGAAGGGGGACCAGGGATCTCCTACAATGAGCAGTACTTC.

This clonotype was observed once. The V gene is TRBV29-1, the J gene TRBJ1-2, with unresolved D. The germline V gene has CDR1 SQVTM and CDR2 ANQGSEA. With 7 bases removed from V and 6 bases from J, the gap between germline ends came to 15 bases. The CDR3 is 12 amino acids. In DNA form, the CDR3 reads TGCAGCGGCGTAATACACGACCATGGCTACACCTTC. Its translation: CSGVIHDHGYTF.

This chain joins TRBV2 and TRBJ1-4; 10 nucleotides align to TRBD1. V lost 10 bases and J lost 6; bases outside the gene matches: 11. The CDR3 length is 15 residues. Germline CDR1 is SNHLY and CDR2 is FYNNEI. The CDR3 protein is CATTLRDRGYEKLFF. The CDR3 bases are TGTGCCACAACTCTCCGGGACAGGGGATATGAAAAACTGTTTTTT. The full variable domain, with the rest looked up from reference TRBV2 and TRBJ1-4, is EPEVTQTPSHQVTQMGQEVILRCVPISNHLYFYWYRQILGQKVEFLVSFYNNEISEKSEIFDDQFSVERPDGSNFTLKIRSTKLEDSAMYFCATTLRDRGYEKLFFGSGTQLSVL.

The J gene is TRBJ2-5, the V gene TRBV29-1, with D maybe TRBD2 (7 bases). The V gene's germline CDR1 is SQVTM and CDR2 ANQGSEA. CDR3 length equals 13 residues. Trimming cost V 7 bases and J 5 bases, with 17 bases left between them. The CDR3 coding sequence is TGCAGCGCCTGGGGGCAGGGAGGGGAGACCCAGTACTTC. Its translation is CSAWGQGGETQYF. Looking up the rest from reference TRBV29-1 and TRBJ2-5 gives the full variable domain: SAVISQKPSRDICQRGTSLTIQCQVDSQVTMMFWYRQQPGQSLTLIATANQGSEATYESGFVIDKFPISRPNLTFSTLTVSNMSPEDSSIYLCSAWGQGGETQYFGPGTRLLVL.

The chain is built from TRBV3-1 and TRBJ2-3; 7 nucleotides agree with TRBD2. CDR3 size: 15 residues. V was clipped by 0 bases and J by 5 bases; unmatched bases: 5. CDR1 and CDR2 from the germline V gene are LGHDT and YNNKEL (reference sequence). CDR3 sequence (DNA): TGTGCCAGCAGCCAAGAGTCCCGGGAGGTAGATACGCAGTATTTT. Protein: CASSQESREVDTQYF.

V is TRBV6-1 and J is TRBJ2-5; 11 nucleotides match TRBD2. Looked up from germline, CDR1 is MNHNS and CDR2 is SASEGT. The CDR3 is 19 amino acids. V dropped 2 bases and J dropped 1; count of bases not matched to a gene: 12. The CDR3 sequence: CASSEWGLAAAPAQETQYF. The DNA of the CDR3 is TGTGCCAGCAGTGAATGGGGACTAGCGGCGGCACCGGCCCAAGAGACCCAGTACTTC.